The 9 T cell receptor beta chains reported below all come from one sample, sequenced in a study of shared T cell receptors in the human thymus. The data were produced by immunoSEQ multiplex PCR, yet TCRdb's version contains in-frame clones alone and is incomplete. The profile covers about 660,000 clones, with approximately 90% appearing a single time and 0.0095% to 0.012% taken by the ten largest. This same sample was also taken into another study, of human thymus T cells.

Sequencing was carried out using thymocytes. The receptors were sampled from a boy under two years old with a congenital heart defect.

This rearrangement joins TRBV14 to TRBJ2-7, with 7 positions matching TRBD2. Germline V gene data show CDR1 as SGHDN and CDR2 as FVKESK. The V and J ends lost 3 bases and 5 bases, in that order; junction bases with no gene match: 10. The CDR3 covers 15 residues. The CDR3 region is CASSHGGGIFNEQYF. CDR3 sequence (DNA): TGTGCCAGCAGCCACGGCGGGGGTATTTTCAACGAGCAGTACTTC.

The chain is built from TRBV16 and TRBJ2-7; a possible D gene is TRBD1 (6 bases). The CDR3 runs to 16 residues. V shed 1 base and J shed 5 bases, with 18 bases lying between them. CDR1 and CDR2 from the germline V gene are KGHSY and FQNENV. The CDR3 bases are TGTGCCAGCAGCCAATTACCCCGGGACATTCGTAACGAGCAGTACTTC. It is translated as CASSQLPRDIRNEQYF.

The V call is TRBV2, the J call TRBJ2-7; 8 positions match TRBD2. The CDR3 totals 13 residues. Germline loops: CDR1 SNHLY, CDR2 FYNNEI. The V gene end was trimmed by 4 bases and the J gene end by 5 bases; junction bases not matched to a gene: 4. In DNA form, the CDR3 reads TGTGCCAGCAGTGCGACTAGCGTACACGAGCAGTACTTC. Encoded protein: CASSATSVHEQYF.

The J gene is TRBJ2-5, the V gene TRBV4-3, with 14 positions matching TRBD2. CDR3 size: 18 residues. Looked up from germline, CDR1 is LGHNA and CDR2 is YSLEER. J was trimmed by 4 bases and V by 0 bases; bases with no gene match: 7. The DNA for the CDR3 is TGCGCCAGCAGCCAAGATCGGGGGACTAGCGGGAGTCGAGAGACCCAGTACTTC. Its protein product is CASSQDRGTSGSRETQYF.

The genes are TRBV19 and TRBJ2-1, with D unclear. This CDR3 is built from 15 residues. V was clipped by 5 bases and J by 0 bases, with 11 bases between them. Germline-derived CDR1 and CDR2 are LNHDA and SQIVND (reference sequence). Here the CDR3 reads CASSLSAGSYNEQFF. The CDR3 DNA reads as TGTGCCAGTAGTCTAAGCGCTGGCTCCTACAATGAGCAGTTCTTC.

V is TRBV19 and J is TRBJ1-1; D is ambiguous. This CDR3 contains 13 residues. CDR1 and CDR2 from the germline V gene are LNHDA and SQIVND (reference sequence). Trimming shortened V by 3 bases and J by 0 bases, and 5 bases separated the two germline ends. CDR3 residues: CASSMALNTEAFF. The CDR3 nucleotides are TGTGCCAGTAGTATGGCCTTGAACACTGAAGCTTTCTTT.

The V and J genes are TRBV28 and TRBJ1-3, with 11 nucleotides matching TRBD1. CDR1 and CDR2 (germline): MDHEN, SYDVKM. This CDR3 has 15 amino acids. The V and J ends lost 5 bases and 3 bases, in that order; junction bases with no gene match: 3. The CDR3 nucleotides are TGTGCCAGCAGTACGGACAGGGGGCTTGGAAACACCATATATTTT. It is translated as CASSTDRGLGNTIYF.

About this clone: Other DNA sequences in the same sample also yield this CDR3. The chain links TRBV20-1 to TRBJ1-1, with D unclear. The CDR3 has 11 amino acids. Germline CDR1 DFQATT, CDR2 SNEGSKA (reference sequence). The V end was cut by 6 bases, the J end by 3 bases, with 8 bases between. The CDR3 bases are TGCAGTGCCCCCGGGGACACTGAAGCTTTCTTT. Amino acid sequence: CSAPGDTEAFF.

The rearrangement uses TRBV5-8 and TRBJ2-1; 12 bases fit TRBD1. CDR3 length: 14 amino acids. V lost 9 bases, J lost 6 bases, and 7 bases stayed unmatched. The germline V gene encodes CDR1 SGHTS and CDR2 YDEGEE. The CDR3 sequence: CAKPGQGAINEQFF. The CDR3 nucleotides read TGTGCCAAGCCGGGACAGGGGGCTATCAATGAGCAGTTCTTC.